This T cell receptor beta chain stems from a study of Graves' ophthalmopathy and Graves' hyperthyroidism. RNA transcripts were the source from which TCR beta CDR3 regions were amplified. Second-round multiplex PCR came after first-round RT-PCR with HTBI primers. TCRdb reanalysed the multiplex PCR reads using MiXCR and keeps one entry per CDR3 protein. The table lists 600,000 to 650,000 distinct CDR3 sequences, about a fifth of them singletons. V lost 5 bases and J 3 bases, leaving 16 bases between the germline ends. Germline-derived CDR1 and CDR2 are MNHNS and SASEGT. The CDR3 spans 15 residues. Sequenced input: peripheral blood. The chain links TRBV6-1 to TRBJ2-5; D is perhaps TRBD2 (6 bases). This receptor was identified in a woman younger than 30 with stable Graves' hyperthyroidism. Some clones in this sample may be carry-over from other donors' samples. The CDR3 DNA sequence: TGTGCCAGCAGTAGGGGAGGACGGCACAAAGAGACCCAGTACTTC. Translation gives CASSRGGRHKETQYF.